This TCR beta chain derives from a study of neurological immune-mediated disorders. Notes on the study in general: Expanded clones shared no CDR3 amino acid sequences across subjects, suggesting private repertoires in all groups.

The unsorted libraries were made from 2 million PBMCs kept at -80 C. This clonotype has a count of ten or more. Its cognate antigen is unknown. TCRdb processed the 5' RACE reads anew with MiXCR; each CDR3 protein has one entry. The top ten clones hold 23% of a sample with some 30,000 distinct CDR3 sequences, approximately 4.3% of them seen once. CDR3 size: 16 residues. The germline CDR1 and CDR2 sequences are ENHRY and SYGVKD. Trimming took off 7 bases at V and 2 bases at J, with 19 bases between the two ends. This clonotype originated in a man aged 18 to 29 in good health. The sample was PBMCs. The rearrangement links TRBV10-3 to TRBJ2-3; D may be TRBD1 (5 bases). The CDR3 DNA reads TGTGCCATCAAAGCCCGAAGTGGCGGACACACAGATACGCAGTATTTT. Its protein product is CAIKARSGGHTDTQYF.